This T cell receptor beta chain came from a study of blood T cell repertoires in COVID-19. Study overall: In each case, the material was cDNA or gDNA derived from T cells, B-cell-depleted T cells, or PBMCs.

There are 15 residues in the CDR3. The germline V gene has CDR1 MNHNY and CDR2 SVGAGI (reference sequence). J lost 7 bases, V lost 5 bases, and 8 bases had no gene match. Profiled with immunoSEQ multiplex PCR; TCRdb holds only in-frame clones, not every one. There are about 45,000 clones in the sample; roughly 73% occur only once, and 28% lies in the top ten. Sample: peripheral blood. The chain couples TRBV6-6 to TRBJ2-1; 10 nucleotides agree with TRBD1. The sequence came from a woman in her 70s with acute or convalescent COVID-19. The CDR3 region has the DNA TGTGCCAGCAGTACTGGGACAGGGGTGTGGAATGAGCAGTTCTTC. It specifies CASSTGTGVWNEQFF.